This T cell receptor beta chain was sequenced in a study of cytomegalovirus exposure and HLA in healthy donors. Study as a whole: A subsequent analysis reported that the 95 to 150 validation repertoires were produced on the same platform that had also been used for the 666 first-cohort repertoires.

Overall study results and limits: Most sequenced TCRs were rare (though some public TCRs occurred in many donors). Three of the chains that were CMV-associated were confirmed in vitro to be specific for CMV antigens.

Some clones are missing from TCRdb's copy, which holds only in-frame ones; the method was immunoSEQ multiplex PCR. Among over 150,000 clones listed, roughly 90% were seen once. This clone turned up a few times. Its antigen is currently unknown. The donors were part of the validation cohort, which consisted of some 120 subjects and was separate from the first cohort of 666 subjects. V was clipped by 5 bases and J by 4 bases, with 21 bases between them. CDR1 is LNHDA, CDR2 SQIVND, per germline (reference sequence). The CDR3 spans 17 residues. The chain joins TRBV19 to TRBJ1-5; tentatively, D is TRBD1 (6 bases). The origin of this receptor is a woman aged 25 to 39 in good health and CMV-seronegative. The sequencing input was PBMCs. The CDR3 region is CASSSDRTRTVNQPQHF. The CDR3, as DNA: TGTGCCAGTAGTTCTGACAGGACCCGAACCGTTAATCAGCCCCAGCATTTT.